The source of this T cell receptor (beta chain) is a study of T cell responses to AZD1222 COVID-19 vaccine. Findings and limits, study-wide: Spike regions recognized by vaccine-associated CD4 TCRs spanned the protein, led by 160-218 and 743-854.

Assay: immunoSEQ multiplex PCR; the TCRdb copy retains only in-frame clones and omits some. The table shows about 200,000 clones, with 80% to 95% occurring only once. CDR1 and CDR2 from the germline V gene are LGHDT and YNNKEL (reference sequence). The V gene end was trimmed by 3 bases and the J gene end by 1 base; junction bases not matched to a gene: 7. There are 17 residues in the CDR3. As regards this clone: Its specificity is unknown.

The clonotype comes from an adult who received the AZD1222 COVID-19 vaccine. V gene TRBV3-1 (or the pseudogene TRBV3-2) combines with J gene TRBJ2-2, with 8 positions matching TRBD1. The sequencing used peripheral blood, collected 28 days after the second AZD1222 dose. The CDR3 coding sequence is TGTGCCAGCAGCCAGGGATCCGGGACAGGGAACACCGGGGAGCTGTTTTTT. Translated: CASSQGSGTGNTGELFF.